This T cell receptor (beta chain) stems from a study of OX40 agonist ivuxolimab in advanced cancers. With respect to the entire study: The costimulatory receptor OX40 (CD134) was targeted by ivuxolimab, a fully human IgG2 agonistic monoclonal antibody. Of the roughly 52 dose-escalation patients, hepatocellular carcinoma was present in about 20, melanoma in approximately 15, renal cell carcinoma in 9 and head and neck cancer in 9. Partial responses were achieved by three dose-escalation patients, of whom one had hepatocellular carcinoma and two had cutaneous melanoma. Intravenous ivuxolimab was administered to patients every 2 weeks at six dose levels: 0.01, 0.1, 0.3, 1.5, 3 and 10 mg/kg. In the dose-escalation cohort, roughly 82% of patients were male, and the mean age was 60 years with a range of roughly 20 to 79. The paper reports the monotherapy dose-escalation portion (N of about 54 patients) of the phase I ivuxolimab trial. Patients were allowed to have had prior anti-PD-1, anti-PD-L1 or anti-CTLA-4 therapy, and approximately 43% of the dose-escalation patients had previously received checkpoint inhibitors. The point of sequencing TCRbeta in the periphery was to test whether ivuxolimab changed TCR sequence diversity and drove clonal T-cell expansion.

The trial excluded patients who had a history of autoimmune disease or were on systemic immunosuppression. Peripheral blood for TCR sequencing was drawn from every dose cohort at baseline, at cycle 4 day 1 and at cycle 7 day 1. The samples were taken from a phase I, first-in-human, multicenter, open-label dose-escalation trial of ivuxolimab. Adults with locally advanced or metastatic melanoma, renal cell carcinoma, hepatocellular carcinoma or head and neck squamous cell carcinoma were enrolled in the trial. Before TCR sequencing, CD4+ T cells and CD8+ T cells from peripheral blood were sorted into separate populations. The study at large found these results: At doses of 0.1 to 3.0 mg/kg, clonal expansion of both CD4+ and CD8+ T cells in blood was seen between baseline and week 6. Low levels of normalized T-cell clonal expansion were also shown by some nonresponding patients. Antigen specificity was not determined for the clonally expanded peripheral T cells. Partial responders in the 0.1-3.0 mg/kg groups had among the lowest normalized peripheral clonal expansion, especially among CD8+ T cells. On average, CD8+ T cells showed more expanded clones than CD4+ T cells after ivuxolimab.

In the case of this clone: It lacks a known antigen. No base qualities exist here, and no much larger clone lies one base off it.

Genomic DNA was isolated from the sorted cells so that the TCRbeta CDR3 region could be sequenced. The immunoSEQ Assay was used for sequencing of TCRbeta CDR3 regions. This is the immuneACCESS table as TCRdb keeps it, with only in-frame sequences that have V and J called. A part of the clones is gone; compared with another copy, unresolved V genes explain less than half, and the rest is unexplained. In this sample the table shows under 100,000 clones, 85% to 95% of which occur a single time. In total, the top ten clones hold approximately 11% of the sample. The germline V gene (reference sequence) supplies CDR1 PRHDT and CDR2 FYEKMQ. V lost 4 bases and J lost 4 bases; the stretch between them is 12 bases long. The CDR3 holds 14 amino acids from the cysteine to the phenylalanine. Here the CDR3 DNA is all that survives: 42 bases in frame from base 1.

The clonotype originates from an adult with an advanced solid tumor such as melanoma, head and neck, liver or kidney cancer. Sequences were derived from CD4+ or CD8+ T cells sorted from blood, sampled in a trial of the OX40 agonist ivuxolimab. The chain is made from TRBV13 and TRBJ2-3; TRBD2 is perhaps the D gene, given 6 matching bases. In nucleotides, the sequence is TGTGCCAGCAGCTCGACTAGGCGGGCAGATACGCAGTATTTT. This gives the protein CASSSTRRADTQYF.